Below, 29 T cell receptor beta chains from the same sample are listed, as sequenced in a study of blood T cell repertoires in COVID-19. Sequenced by immunoSEQ multiplex PCR; TCRdb stores in-frame clones only, minus some. The data contain some 33,000 clones, 91% of them singletons. The source material was peripheral blood. The receptors shown here come from a human donor in a cohort sampled during active COVID-19.

V is TRBV19 and J is TRBJ1-3; no definite D call. This CDR3 region has 13 residues. Looked up from germline, CDR1 is LNHDA and CDR2 is SQIVND (reference sequence). The germline V and J ends were trimmed by 1 base and 4 bases, with 5 bases remaining between them. The DNA for the CDR3 is TGTGCCAGTAGTATAGGACTAGGAAACACCATATATTTT. Translation gives CASSIGLGNTIYF.

The chain joins TRBV19 to TRBJ2-7; D not certain. V gave up 11 bases and J gave up 2 bases, with 13 bases separating them. CDR1 and CDR2 from the germline V gene are LNHDA and SQIVND (reference sequence). The CDR3 has 12 residues. CDR3 region: CAGNMTPYEQYV. In DNA, the CDR3 is TGTGCCGGCAATATGACACCCTACGAGCAGTACGTC.

CDR3 in DNA: TGTGCCAGCAGCCGTGGGGCCGGCCAAATCACTGAAGCTTTCTTT. It translates to CASSRGAGQITEAFF. The chain links TRBV5-4 to TRBJ1-1; D is perhaps TRBD1 (5 bases). There are 15 residues in the CDR3. V gave up 4 bases and J gave up 4 bases, with 17 bases separating them. In germline, CDR1 is SGHNT, CDR2 YYREEE (reference sequence). Combining the CDR3 with reference TRBV5-4 and TRBJ1-1 gives the whole variable domain ETGVTQSPTHLIKTRGQQVTLRCSSQSGHNTVSWYQQALGQGPQFIFQYYREEENGRGNFPPRFSGLQFPNYSSELNVNALELDDSALYLCASSRGAGQITEAFFGQGTRLTVV.

This chain joins TRBV10-3 and TRBJ2-1; D perhaps matches TRBD1 (5 bases). Germline V lookup: CDR1 ENHRY, CDR2 SYGVKD. V gave up 2 bases and J gave up 2 bases, with 10 bases separating them. The CDR3 has 15 amino acids. CDR3 amino acids: CAISEGRVTYNEQFF. The DNA of the CDR3 is TGTGCCATCAGTGAGGGCAGGGTGACCTACAATGAGCAGTTCTTC.

The chain links TRBV7-9 to TRBJ2-6; D may be TRBD1 (6 bases). The germline V and J ends were trimmed by 5 bases and 0 bases, with 14 bases remaining between them. Looked up from germline, CDR1 is SEHNR and CDR2 is FQNEAQ (reference sequence). The CDR3 consists of 17 residues. The DNA of the CDR3 is TGTGCCAGCAGCGTTTTACAGGGAATCTCTGGGGCCAACGTCCTGACTTTC. Translating gives CASSVLQGISGANVLTF.

The rearrangement joins TRBV2 to TRBJ2-3; possible D gene TRBD2, 6 bases. The ends were cut back, 10 bases at V and 6 bases at J, with 23 bases in the middle. CDR1 and CDR2 from the germline V gene are SNHLY and FYNNEI. CDR3 length: 15 residues. CDR3 nucleotide sequence: TGTGCCAACCCAGAGCACCAAGGCGGAGGGGATACGCAGTATTTT. Translation gives CANPEHQGGGDTQYF.

The rearrangement uses TRBV2 and TRBJ1-1; D gene ambiguous. CDR3 length equals 13 residues. Germline CDR1 reads SNHLY; CDR2 reads FYNNEI. V dropped 2 bases and J dropped 6 bases, with 10 bases sitting between them. The chain's CDR3 is CASSEIRGSEAFF. CDR3 nucleotides: TGTGCCAGCAGTGAAATCCGGGGTTCTGAAGCTTTCTTT.

Concerning this clone: One end of the junction fails to match germline, which may point to a read error. The chain uses TRBV10-3 and TRBJ2-1; D is unclear. This CDR3 is built from 16 residues. CDR1 and CDR2 (germline): ENHRY, SYGVKD. The DNA for the CDR3 is TGTGCCATCAGTGGTACGACTTTTACCTCCTCCAATGAGCAGTTCTTC. Amino acids: CAISGTTFTSSNEQFF.

The table lists this clone with a count of one. CDR3 sequence reads: CASSQDGGFFQPQHF. CDR3 DNA sequence: TGCGCCAGCAGCCAGGACGGGGGTTTCTTCCAGCCCCAGCATTTT. The chain links TRBV4-1 to TRBJ1-5; tentative D call: TRBD1 (5 bases). Germline lookup yields CDR1 MGHRA and CDR2 YSYEKL. The CDR3 extends over 15 amino acids. V gave up 3 bases and J gave up 7 bases, with 16 bases separating them.

The chain employs TRBV6-5 and TRBJ2-1, with TRBD2 as a possible D gene (6 bases). The germline V gene encodes CDR1 MNHEY and CDR2 SVGAGI. This CDR3 is built from 15 residues. The germline V and J ends were trimmed by 6 bases and 8 bases, with 20 bases remaining between them. The CDR3 here is CASSRTSIWGDEQFF. The CDR3 DNA sequence: TGTGCCAGCAGCAGGACATCTATATGGGGGGATGAGCAGTTCTTC.

The chain uses TRBV5-1 and TRBJ1-2; D is unresolved. This CDR3 region has 17 residues. V was trimmed by 0 bases and J by 6 bases, leaving 21 bases between them. Germline V gene lookup returns CDR1 SGHRS and CDR2 YFSETQ. CDR3 sequence (DNA): TGCGCCAGCAGCTTGGTGGGGAGGCAGGAGGTGATGGATGGCTACACCTTC. Translated: CASSLVGRQEVMDGYTF.

This clone was seen only once. The rearrangement uses TRBV19 and TRBJ1-6; D is possibly TRBD1 (5 bases). Germline assignment: CDR1 LNHDA and CDR2 SQIVND (reference sequence). V gave up 5 bases and J gave up 7 bases, with 15 bases separating them. The CDR3 runs 15 residues. For the CDR3, the DNA is TGTGCCAGTAGTGAGGGACTTTCGATAAATTCACCCCTCCACTTT. Protein: CASSEGLSINSPLHF.

This chain links TRBV7-2 with TRBJ1-4; the D gene is possibly TRBD1 (6 bases). Germline V gene data show CDR1 as SGHTA and CDR2 as FQGNSA. This CDR3 region has 13 residues. The V gene lost 4 bases and the J gene lost 3 bases, with 6 bases spanning the gap. The DNA for the CDR3 is TGTGCCAGCAGCTGGACAGCTAATGAAAAACTGTTTTTT. Amino acid sequence: CASSWTANEKLFF.

This clone has only one observation. This rearrangement joins TRBV9 to TRBJ2-2, with 7 bases matching TRBD2. The CDR3 has 15 amino acids. The germline V gene has CDR1 SGDLS and CDR2 YYNGEE. V was clipped by 4 bases and J by 7 bases; unmatched bases: 10. The CDR3 region has the DNA TGTGCCAGCAGCTCAGCGGGGACCTTCCACGGGGAGCTGTTTTTT. It encodes CASSSAGTFHGELFF.

This clone was seen once. This sequence joins TRBV7-2 and TRBJ2-3, with 9 bases identical to TRBD2. This CDR3 comprises 15 residues. The germline gives CDR1 SGHTA, CDR2 FQGNSA. The junction had 6 bases not matched to a gene; V was cut back by 1 base and J by 7 bases. The CDR3 DNA follows: TGTGCCAGCAGCTTAGTGGCGGGAGGGGTGAATACGCAGTATTTT. It translates to CASSLVAGGVNTQYF.

J is TRBJ2-5 and V is TRBV10-3; maybe TRBD1 (6 bases). CDR1 is ENHRY and CDR2 is SYGVKD in the germline V gene. This CDR3 has 14 residues. V shed 0 bases and J shed 2 bases, with 7 bases lying between them. The CDR3 DNA sequence: TGTGCCATCAGTGAGTCAGGGGGACAAGAGACCCAGTACTTC. Encoded protein: CAISESGGQETQYF.

The chain combines TRBV7-2 with TRBJ2-3, with TRBD2 as a possible D gene (6 bases). The CDR3 is 15 residues long. Trimming cost V 5 bases and J 0 bases, with 12 bases left between them. CDR1 is SGHTA and CDR2 is FQGNSA in the germline V gene. The CDR3 sequence: CASSRRDLSTDTQYF. CDR3 sequence (DNA): TGTGCCAGCAGCCGCCGGGACTTGAGCACAGATACGCAGTATTTT.

V and J are TRBV19 and TRBJ2-1, with D perhaps matching TRBD1 (5 bases). This CDR3 contains 13 residues. CDR1 LNHDA and CDR2 SQIVND come from the germline V gene (reference sequence). V shed 6 bases and J shed 4 bases, with 10 bases lying between them. This CDR3 reads CASRTASYNEQFF. DNA for the CDR3: TGTGCCAGTAGGACAGCCTCTTACAATGAGCAGTTCTTC. The full variable domain, its missing parts supplied by reference TRBV19 and TRBJ2-1, is DGGITQSPKYLFRKEGQNVTLSCEQNLNHDAMYWYRQDPGQGLRLIYYSQIVNDFQKGDIAEGYSVSREKKESFPLTVTSAQKNPTAFYLCASRTASYNEQFFGPGTRLTVL.

The chain joins TRBV6-5 to TRBJ1-2; D not certain. Trimming took 5 bases from V and 1 from J, leaving 11 bases between them. CDR1 and CDR2 (germline): MNHEY, SVGAGI. The CDR3 runs 14 residues. CDR3 nucleotide sequence: TGTGCCAGCAGTAACGCGGTGGGTAACTATGGCTACACCTTC. As protein: CASSNAVGNYGYTF.

The chain combines TRBV10-3 with TRBJ2-2, with D tentatively TRBD2 (7 bases). Trimming removed 8 bases at V and 3 bases at J, with 13 bases between. Germline assignment: CDR1 ENHRY and CDR2 SYGVKD. This CDR3 is 14 amino acids long. DNA of the CDR3: TGTGCCATCCGCGGCGGGGGCTACACCGGGGAGCTGTTTTTT. Translating it yields CAIRGGGYTGELFF.

This chain uses TRBV2 with TRBJ1-5; tentative D call: TRBD1 (6 bases). Germline CDR1 and CDR2: SNHLY and FYNNEI. Trimming left V 6 bases short and J 4 bases short, with 19 bases between. The CDR3 is 16 amino acids. CDR3 DNA: TGTGCCAGCAGGGGAGTAGGGGGGAGGGGAAATCAGCCCCAGCATTTT. Encoded protein: CASRGVGGRGNQPQHF.

This rearrangement joins TRBV24-1 to TRBJ2-5; maybe TRBD2 (5 bases). The germline V gene encodes CDR1 KGHDR and CDR2 SFDVKD. This CDR3 is built from 13 residues. V lost 5 bases and J lost 4, with 10 bases in between. The CDR3 region has the DNA TGTGCCACCAGTGGTATTGGGAGAGAGACCCAGTACTTC. This encodes CATSGIGRETQYF.

This chain joins TRBV4-3 and TRBJ2-2, with 10 bases aligning to TRBD1. The germline V gene has CDR1 LGHNA and CDR2 YSLEER. Losses at the gene ends were 0 bases for V and 4 bases for J; bases not matched to a gene: 5. The CDR3 is made up of 17 amino acids. CDR3 in amino acids: CASSQEWTGGATGELFF. As DNA, the CDR3 is TGCGCCAGCAGCCAAGAATGGACAGGGGGAGCCACCGGGGAGCTGTTTTTT.

This clone was recorded only once. The chain links TRBV7-3 to TRBJ2-3; D uncertain. Germline loops: CDR1 SGHTA, CDR2 FQGTGA. The length of the CDR3 is 14 residues. V was pared by 5 bases and J by 2 bases, with 11 bases between. This chain's CDR3 is CASSPSTITDTQYF. DNA of the CDR3: TGTGCCAGCAGCCCCAGTACAATCACAGATACGCAGTATTTT. Using reference TRBV7-3 and TRBJ2-3 for the parts outside the CDR3, the full variable domain is GAGVSQTPSNKVTEKGKYVELRCDPISGHTALYWYRQSLGQGPEFLIYFQGTGAADDSGLPNDRFFAVRPEGSVSTLKIQRTERGDSAVYLCASSPSTITDTQYFGPGTRLTVL.

The chain joins TRBV2 to TRBJ2-1, with 10 bases identical to TRBD2. This CDR3 is 19 amino acids long. CDR1 and CDR2 (germline): SNHLY, FYNNEI. V shed 6 bases, J shed 3 bases, and the junction held 17 bases outside the gene matches. CDR3 nucleotide sequence: TGTGCCAGCAGGGGGGGTAAGACTAGCGGGCCATCTTTCTACAATGAGCAGTTCTTC. Protein product: CASRGGKTSGPSFYNEQFF.

This chain joins TRBV6-2 or TRBV6-3 and TRBJ2-3, with 9 bases lining up with TRBD1. Per the germline V gene, CDR1 is MNHEY and CDR2 is SVGEGT. The trim removed 5 bases at V and 4 bases at J, leaving 7 bases unmatched. The CDR3 totals 15 residues. The CDR3 DNA follows: TGTGCCAGCAGTCTCAGACAGGGGGAATCAGATACGCAGTATTTT. This codes for CASSLRQGESDTQYF.

The chain employs TRBV9 and TRBJ2-2; D call uncertain. The germline CDR1 and CDR2 sequences are SGDLS and YYNGEE. V was trimmed by 1 base and J by 1 base, leaving 5 bases between them. The CDR3 contains 14 residues. The CDR3 nucleotides read TGTGCCAGCAGCGTAAGCATGAACACCGGGGAGCTGTTTTTT. The encoded protein is CASSVSMNTGELFF.

This rearrangement joins TRBV18 to TRBJ2-1, with a tentative D call TRBD2 (6 bases). The CDR3 spans 15 residues. The V end lost 4 bases, the J end lost 7 bases, and 17 bases lay between the germline ends. The germline gives CDR1 KGHSH, CDR2 LQKENI. CDR3 in DNA: TGTGCCAGCTCACGTGGGCGGGAACGGGGGAATGAGCAGTTCTTC. Amino acids: CASSRGRERGNEQFF.

CDR3 amino acids: CASSLMAAQETQYF. The CDR3 DNA reads as TGTGCCAGCAGCTTAATGGCGGCTCAAGAGACCCAGTACTTC. The chain carries TRBV7-6 and TRBJ2-5; D is unresolved. V was cut by 2 bases and J by 2 bases, with 9 bases left in between. This CDR3 region has 14 residues. CDR1 and CDR2 (germline): SGHVS, FNYEAQ. The full variable domain, with the rest looked up from reference TRBV7-6 and TRBJ2-5, is GAGVSQSPRYKVTKRGQDVALRCDPISGHVSLYWYRQALGQGPEFLTYFNYEAQQDKSGLPNDRFSAERPEGSISTLTIQRTEQRDSAMYRCASSLMAAQETQYFGPGTRLLVL.